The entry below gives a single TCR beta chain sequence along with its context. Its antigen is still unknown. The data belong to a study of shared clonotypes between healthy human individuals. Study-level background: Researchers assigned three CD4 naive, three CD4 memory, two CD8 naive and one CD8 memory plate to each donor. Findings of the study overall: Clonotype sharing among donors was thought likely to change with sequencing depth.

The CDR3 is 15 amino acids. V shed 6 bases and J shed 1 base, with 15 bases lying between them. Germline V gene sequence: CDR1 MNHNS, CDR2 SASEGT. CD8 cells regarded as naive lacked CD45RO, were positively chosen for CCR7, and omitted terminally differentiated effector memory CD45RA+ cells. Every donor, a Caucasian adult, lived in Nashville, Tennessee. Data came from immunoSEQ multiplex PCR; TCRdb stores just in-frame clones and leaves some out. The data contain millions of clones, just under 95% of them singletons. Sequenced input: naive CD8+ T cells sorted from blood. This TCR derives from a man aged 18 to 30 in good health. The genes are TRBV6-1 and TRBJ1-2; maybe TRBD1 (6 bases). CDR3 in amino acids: CASRRIGDNNYGYTF. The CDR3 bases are TGTGCCAGCAGGAGAATAGGGGACAATAACTATGGCTACACCTTC.